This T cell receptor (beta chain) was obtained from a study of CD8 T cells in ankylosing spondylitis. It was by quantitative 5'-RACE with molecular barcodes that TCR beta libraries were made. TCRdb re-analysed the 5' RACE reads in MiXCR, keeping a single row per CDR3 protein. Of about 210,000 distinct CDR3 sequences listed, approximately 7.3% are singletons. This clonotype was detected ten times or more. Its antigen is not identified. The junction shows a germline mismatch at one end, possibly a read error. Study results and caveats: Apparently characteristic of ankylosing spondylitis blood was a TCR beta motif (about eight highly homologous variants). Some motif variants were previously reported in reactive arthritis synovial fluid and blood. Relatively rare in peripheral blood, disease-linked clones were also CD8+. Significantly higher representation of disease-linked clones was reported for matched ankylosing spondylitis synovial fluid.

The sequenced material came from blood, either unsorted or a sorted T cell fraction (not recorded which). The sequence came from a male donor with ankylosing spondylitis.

CDR3 bases: TGTGCCAGCGCTAATTACAATGTGCAGTTCTTC. Translating it yields CASANYNVQFF. The V and J genes are TRBV6-5 and TRBJ2-1; D is uncertain. The CDR3 spans 11 residues. Germline values: CDR1 MNHEY, CDR2 SVGAGI.